This T cell receptor (beta chain) was observed in a study of identical twins. This clonotype was seen a handful of times. TCRdb re-called the 5' RACE reads with MiXCR, one entry per CDR3 protein. The repertoire holds 700,000 or so distinct CDR3 sequences, with 8% to 9% as singletons. CDR3 length: 13 residues. Germline CDR1 is MNHNS and CDR2 is SASEGT. V lost 8 bases, J lost 6 bases, and 15 bases lay in between. This sample was shared with a second study, whose subject was yellow fever vaccine responses in identical twins.

The source is a woman aged 18-29 years in good health. V gene TRBV6-1 combines with J gene TRBJ2-3; D is perhaps TRBD1 (6 bases). Material for sequencing was PBMCs. The CDR3 here is CASRDRNADTQYF. The CDR3 DNA reads TGTGCCAGCCGCGACAGGAACGCGGATACGCAGTATTTT.